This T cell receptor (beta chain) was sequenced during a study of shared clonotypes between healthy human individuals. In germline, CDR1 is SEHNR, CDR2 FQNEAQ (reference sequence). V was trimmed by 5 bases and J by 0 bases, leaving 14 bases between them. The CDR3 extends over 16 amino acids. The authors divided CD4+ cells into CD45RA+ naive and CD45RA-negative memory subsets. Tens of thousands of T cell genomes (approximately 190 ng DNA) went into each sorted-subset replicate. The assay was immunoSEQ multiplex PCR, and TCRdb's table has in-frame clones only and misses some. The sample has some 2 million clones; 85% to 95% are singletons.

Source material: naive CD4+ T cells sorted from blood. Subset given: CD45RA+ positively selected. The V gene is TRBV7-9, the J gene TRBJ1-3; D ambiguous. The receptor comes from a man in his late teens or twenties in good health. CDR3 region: CASSVNHEGSGNTIYF. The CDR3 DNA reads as TGTGCCAGCAGCGTAAACCACGAGGGCTCTGGAAACACCATATATTTT.